In its sample, the clone carrying this TCR beta chain was seen a few times. As yet, its antigen is unknown. Every donor was a Caucasian adult from Nashville, Tennessee. CDR1 and CDR2 (germline): SNHLY, FYNNEI. Deletions cut 8 bases from V and 9 bases from J, with 14 bases between. This CDR3 contains 12 residues. This entry belongs to a study of shared clonotypes between healthy human individuals. Study summary: There were three CD4 naive, three CD4 memory, two CD8 naive and one CD8 memory plates per donor.

Notes on the study in general: Researchers sampled blood only, noting tissue repertoires likely differ.

TCRdb's copy holds only in-frame clones and misses some; the assay was immunoSEQ multiplex PCR. The table has roughly 2.2 million clones, 85% to 95% seen once. The sequence derives from a man aged 18-30 years in good health. Some clones in this sample may be carry-over from other donors' samples. The specimen was naive CD4+ T cells from PBMCs. Described subset: CD45RA+ positively selected. The chain couples TRBV2 to TRBJ1-5; no firm D call. CDR3 loop: CASRSLGRPQHF. For the CDR3, the DNA is TGTGCCAGCCGCTCCCTTGGTAGGCCCCAGCATTTT.